The entry that follows covers one TCR beta chain sequence. PCR employed 60 Vbeta and 13 Jbeta primers. The assay was immunoSEQ multiplex PCR, and TCRdb's table has in-frame clones only and misses some. The table has hundreds of thousands of clones, approximately 79% seen once. The entry originates in a study of cytomegalovirus exposure and HLA in healthy donors. This sequence was found in a male donor in good health and CMV-seronegative. Specimen: PBMCs.

CDR3 coding DNA: TGTGCCAGCGCAGTGGCCGAGCAGTACTTC. This sequence encodes CASAVAEQYF. This chain links TRBV7-9 with TRBJ2-7, with D unresolved. With 8 bases removed from V and 6 bases from J, the gap between germline ends came to 8 bases. Germline values: CDR1 SEHNR, CDR2 FQNEAQ (reference sequence). The CDR3 runs to 10 residues.